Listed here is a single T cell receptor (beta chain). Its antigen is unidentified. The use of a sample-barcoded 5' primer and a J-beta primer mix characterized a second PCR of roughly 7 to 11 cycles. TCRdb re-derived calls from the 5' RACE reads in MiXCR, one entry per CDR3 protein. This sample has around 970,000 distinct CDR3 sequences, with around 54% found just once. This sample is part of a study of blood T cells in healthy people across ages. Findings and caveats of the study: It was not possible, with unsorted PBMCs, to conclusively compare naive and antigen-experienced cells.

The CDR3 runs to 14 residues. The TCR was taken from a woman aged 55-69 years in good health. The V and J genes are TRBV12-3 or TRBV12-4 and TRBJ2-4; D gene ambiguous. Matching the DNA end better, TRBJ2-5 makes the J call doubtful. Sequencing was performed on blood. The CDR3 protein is CASSLDTTGETQYF. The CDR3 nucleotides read TGTGCCAGCAGTTTAGACACGACTGGTGAGACCCAGTACTTC.